The next 13 T cell receptor beta chains were all read from a single sample in a study of blood T cell repertoires in COVID-19. Some clones are missing from TCRdb's copy, which holds only in-frame ones; the method was immunoSEQ multiplex PCR. This repertoire shows approximately 260,000 clones, about four fifths found once; its top ten account for roughly 9.6%. Material for sequencing was peripheral blood. All receptors come from a woman older than 75 with acute or convalescent COVID-19.

The chain has TRBV5-1 and TRBJ2-3, with 13 bases that match TRBD2. The CDR3 sequence is 17 residues long. The germline CDR1 and CDR2 sequences are SGHRS and YFSETQ. Unmatched junction bases numbered 6, after V lost 0 bases and J lost 5 bases. DNA of the CDR3: TGCGCCAGCAGCTTGGGGATGGGACTAGCGGGGTTAGATACGCAGTATTTT. Protein: CASSLGMGLAGLDTQYF.

The chain is built from TRBV3-1 (or the pseudogene TRBV3-2) and TRBJ2-3; 8 nucleotides agree with TRBD2. The length of the CDR3 is 15 residues. CDR1 is LGHDT, CDR2 YNNKEL, per germline (reference sequence). V was clipped by 4 bases and J by 0 bases; unmatched bases: 3. In nucleotides, the CDR3 is TGTGCCAGCAGCCCCACTAGCGGTAGCACAGATACGCAGTATTTT. Amino acid sequence: CASSPTSGSTDTQYF.

The genes are TRBV19 and TRBJ1-5, with a possible D match to TRBD1 (6 bases). CDR3 length: 16 residues. Trimming pared 6 bases from V and 0 bases from J, leaving 15 bases between. Germline-derived CDR1 and CDR2 are LNHDA and SQIVND (reference sequence). CDR3 DNA sequence: TGTGCCAGTAGCCCCGGGACACTTAATAGCAATCAGCCCCAGCATTTT. Translating it yields CASSPGTLNSNQPQHF.

This clone was observed a handful of times. This chain joins TRBV2 and TRBJ1-2, with D possibly matching TRBD1 (5 bases). The CDR3 runs 13 residues. Trimming took off 3 bases at V and 7 bases at J, with 12 bases between the two ends. The germline CDR1 and CDR2 sequences are SNHLY and FYNNEI. CDR3 loop: CASSETGGAGYTF. For the CDR3, the DNA is TGTGCCAGCAGTGAGACGGGTGGGGCTGGCTACACCTTC.

The rearrangement uses TRBV11-2 and TRBJ2-2; D unresolved. The CDR3 consists of 13 residues. Germline lookup yields CDR1 SGHAT and CDR2 FQNNGV. Trimming stripped 1 base from V and 5 bases from J, with 5 bases between. The CDR3 here is CASSLVQTGELFF. The DNA of the CDR3 is TGTGCCAGCAGCTTAGTCCAGACCGGGGAGCTGTTTTTT.

In this sample, this clone turned up once. The chain employs TRBV18 and TRBJ1-2, with a weak D call TRBD1 (5 bases). Germline CDR1 is KGHSH and CDR2 is LQKENI. Trimming stripped 3 bases from V and 4 bases from J, with 9 bases between. The CDR3 runs 13 residues. CDR3 sequence reads: CASSPEQGYGYTF. CDR3 nucleotide sequence: TGTGCCAGCTCACCGGAGCAGGGCTATGGCTACACCTTC.

The chain couples TRBV19 to TRBJ1-5; D is ambiguous. Trimming pared 8 bases from V and 5 bases from J, leaving 10 bases between. CDR3 size: 12 residues. Germline lookup yields CDR1 LNHDA and CDR2 SQIVND (reference sequence). The CDR3 protein is CASSGIHQPQHF. The CDR3 DNA follows: TGTGCCAGTTCGGGAATACATCAGCCCCAGCATTTT.

This chain connects TRBV4-2 to TRBJ2-2, with 8 bases identical to TRBD2. The CDR3 loop spans 15 amino acids. Germline loops: CDR1 LGHNA, CDR2 YNFKEQ. V dropped 3 bases and J dropped 5; count of bases not matched to a gene: 5. CDR3 residues: CASSQGLGSTGELFF. CDR3 DNA: TGTGCCAGCAGCCAGGGACTAGGATCAACCGGGGAGCTGTTTTTT.

This clone came up a few times. The chain employs TRBV2 and TRBJ1-5; D is uncertain. Germline CDR1 is SNHLY and CDR2 is FYNNEI. This CDR3 contains 15 residues. Deletions cut 3 bases from V and 1 base from J, with 10 bases between. The CDR3 nucleotides read TGTGCCAGCAGTGATCCACGAGGAAGCAATCAGCCCCAGCATTTT. Protein: CASSDPRGSNQPQHF.

This chain connects TRBV21-1 to TRBJ2-3; the table's D call of TRBD2 was not tested on the DNA. TRBV21-1 is an annotated pseudogene. This CDR3 contains 16 residues. The CDR3, as DNA: TGTGCCAGCAGCAAAGTGGGTAGCGGGGGGGCAAATACGCAGTATTTT. It yields the protein CASSKVGSGGANTQYF.

The chain is built from TRBV7-9 and TRBJ1-6; D may be TRBD1 (6 bases). The CDR3 loop spans 15 amino acids. The germline V gene encodes CDR1 SEHNR and CDR2 FQNEAQ (reference sequence). V was cut by 0 bases and J by 9 bases, with 12 bases left in between. Written as DNA, the CDR3 is TGTGCCAGCAGCTTAGCTACAGGGAGAGGTTCACCCCTCCACTTT. Its translation is CASSLATGRGSPLHF.

CDR3 residues: CASRIDRGSGNTIYF. In DNA form, the CDR3 reads TGTGCCAGCAGAATTGACAGGGGCTCTGGAAACACCATATATTTT. The V gene is TRBV6-5, the J gene TRBJ1-3; 8 nucleotides align to TRBD1. The CDR3 runs to 15 residues. V shed 6 bases, J shed 0 bases, and the junction held 4 bases outside the gene matches. Germline V gene lookup returns CDR1 MNHEY and CDR2 SVGAGI.

The chain couples TRBV5-4 to TRBJ1-1, with D unclear. The CDR3 totals 12 residues. CDR1 and CDR2 from the germline V gene are SGHNT and YYREEE (reference sequence). V shed 5 bases and J shed 4 bases, with 9 bases lying between them. CDR3 nucleotide sequence: TGTGCCAGCAGTTTAATCGGCACTGAAGCTTTCTTT. The encoded protein is CASSLIGTEAFF.